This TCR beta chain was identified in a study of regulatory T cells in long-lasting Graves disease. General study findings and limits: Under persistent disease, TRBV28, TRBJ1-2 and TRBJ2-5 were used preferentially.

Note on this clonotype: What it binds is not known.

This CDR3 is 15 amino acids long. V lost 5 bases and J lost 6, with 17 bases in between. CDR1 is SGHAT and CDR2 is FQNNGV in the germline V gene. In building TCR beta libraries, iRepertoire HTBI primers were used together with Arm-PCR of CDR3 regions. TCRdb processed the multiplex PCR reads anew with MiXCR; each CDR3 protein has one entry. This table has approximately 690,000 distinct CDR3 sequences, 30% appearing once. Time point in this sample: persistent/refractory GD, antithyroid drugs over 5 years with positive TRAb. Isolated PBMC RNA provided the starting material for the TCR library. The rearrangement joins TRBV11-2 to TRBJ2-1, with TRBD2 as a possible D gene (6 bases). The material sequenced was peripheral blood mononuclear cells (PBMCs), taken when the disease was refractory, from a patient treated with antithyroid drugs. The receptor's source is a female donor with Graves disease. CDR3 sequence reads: CASSLELGGANEQFF. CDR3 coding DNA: TGTGCCAGCAGCCTGGAACTAGGAGGGGCCAATGAGCAGTTCTTC.